The 22 T cell receptor beta chains given below trace back to one sample, sequenced in a study of beta chain features in type 1 diabetes. Sequencing targeted expressed TCRB transcripts, as all isolated RNA had been reverse transcribed. Using immunoSEQ multiplex PCR, the repertoire was profiled, and TCRdb retains in-frame clones only, with some absent. The sample yields 450,000 or so clones, over 10% seen once. Sequences were obtained from naive CD4+ T cells from blood. The origin of the receptors is a woman aged 18 to 35 in good health.

Only a few counts were recorded for this clone. This chain uses TRBV5-1 with TRBJ2-1; D is unclear. This CDR3 is 11 amino acids long. V shed 4 bases and J shed 8 bases, with 7 bases lying between them. Germline V CDR1 and CDR2: SGHRS, YFSETQ. Here the CDR3 reads CASSGNYEQFF. The CDR3 DNA reads TGCGCCAGCAGCGGGAATTATGAGCAGTTCTTC.

This clone turned up a few times. This chain links TRBV2 with TRBJ2-7; D is possibly TRBD2 (6 bases). Germline-derived CDR1 and CDR2 are SNHLY and FYNNEI. The CDR3 is 15 residues long. The V and J ends lost 7 bases and 0 bases respectively, with 16 bases between them. In DNA form, the CDR3 reads TGTGCCAGCAAACGGTTTAGCGGAAGCTCCTACGAGCAGTACTTC. It codes for CASKRFSGSSYEQYF.

This clone was detected a few times. The DNA of the CDR3 is TGTGCCAGCAGCTTGACGAGCGGGAGTTTGCCGTTCTTC. Protein: CASSLTSGSLPFF. The chain couples TRBV7-2 to TRBJ2-1; TRBD2 matches at 8 bases. Losses at the gene ends were 3 bases for V and 15 bases for J; bases not matched to a gene: 10. The V gene's germline CDR1 is SGHTA and CDR2 FQGNSA. The CDR3 totals 13 residues.

This chain joins TRBV30 and TRBJ2-2; D uncertain. CDR1 is GTSNPN, CDR2 SVGIG, per germline (reference sequence). With 6 bases removed from V and 1 base from J, the gap between germline ends came to 15 bases. The CDR3 sequence is 15 residues long. The chain's CDR3 is CACTRGQMNTGELFF. The CDR3 bases are TGTGCCTGCACCCGCGGCCAAATGAACACCGGGGAGCTGTTTTTT.

There are a few counts of this clone. This sequence joins TRBV7-3 and TRBJ2-1; 7 bases line up with TRBD1. J lost 0 bases, V lost 6 bases, and 2 bases had no gene match. Germline V gives CDR1 SGHTA, CDR2 FQGTGA. The CDR3 spans 14 residues. The CDR3 loop is CASRSGGSYNEQFF. CDR3 in DNA: TGTGCCAGCAGGTCAGGGGGCTCCTACAATGAGCAGTTCTTC.

V and J are TRBV29-1 and TRBJ2-5; a possible D gene is TRBD1 (6 bases). V gave up 6 bases and J gave up 4 bases, with 18 bases separating them. The CDR3 spans 14 residues. Germline CDR1 SQVTM, CDR2 ANQGSEA. The chain's CDR3 is CSVRGRLGSETQYF. The CDR3 nucleotides read TGCAGCGTGAGGGGGAGACTCGGTTCAGAGACCCAGTACTTC.

The chain recombines TRBV7-9 with TRBJ2-7, with 7 bases matching TRBD1. Germline V gene data show CDR1 as SEHNR and CDR2 as FQNEAQ (reference sequence). The length of the CDR3 is 14 residues. The ends lost 5 bases at V and 2 bases at J; junction bases unmatched: 6. CDR3 residues: CASSLRTGPYEQYF. The CDR3 nucleotides read TGTGCCAGCAGCCTGAGGACAGGACCCTACGAGCAGTACTTC.

This clone turned up a few times. The V gene is TRBV4-1, the J gene TRBJ2-7; a weak D match, TRBD2 (6 bases). CDR1 is MGHRA and CDR2 is YSYEKL in the germline V gene. V lost 1 base, J lost 4 bases, and 14 bases lay in between. The CDR3 is made up of 15 amino acids. CDR3 loop: CASSQVQLAAYEQYF. The DNA of the CDR3 is TGCGCCAGCAGCCAAGTACAACTAGCTGCGTACGAGCAGTACTTC.

This clone appeared a few times. This rearrangement joins TRBV2 to TRBJ2-7; D gene uncertain. CDR3 size: 14 residues. Trimming shortened V by 6 bases and J by 3 bases, and 15 bases separated the two germline ends. Germline V lookup: CDR1 SNHLY, CDR2 FYNNEI. This chain's CDR3 is CASSNPLSHYEQYF. CDR3 bases: TGTGCCAGCAGCAACCCATTGTCACACTACGAGCAGTACTTC.

This clone was seen only a few times. The chain couples TRBV11-2 to TRBJ2-1; 7 nucleotides match TRBD2. V lost 1 base to trimming and J lost 0 bases; unmatched junction nucleotides: 3. Looked up from germline, CDR1 is SGHAT and CDR2 is FQNNGV. There are 16 residues in the CDR3. The DNA for the CDR3 is TGTGCCAGCAGCTTAGGTCTAGCGGTCTCCTACAATGAGCAGTTCTTC. Its translation: CASSLGLAVSYNEQFF.

This clone was found a few times. The rearrangement uses TRBV2 and TRBJ2-3; D gene ambiguous. The CDR3 loop spans 12 amino acids. Trimming shortened V by 6 bases and J by 2 bases, and 6 bases separated the two germline ends. The germline V gene has CDR1 SNHLY and CDR2 FYNNEI. DNA of the CDR3: TGTGCCAGCAGAATGGACACAGATACGCAGTATTTT. Its translation is CASRMDTDTQYF.

On this clone: The same CDR3 arises from other DNA sequences in this sample as well. The CDR3 loop is CASSPGLQETQYF. In nucleotides, the CDR3 is TGTGCCAGCTCACCGGGGCTCCAAGAGACCCAGTACTTC. V and J are TRBV18 and TRBJ2-5, with D possibly matching TRBD1 (5 bases). CDR1 and CDR2 from the germline V gene are KGHSH and LQKENI. V was trimmed by 3 bases and J by 1 base, leaving 6 bases between them. The CDR3 extends over 13 amino acids. Filled out from reference TRBV18 and TRBJ2-5, the complete variable domain reads NAGVMQNPRHLVRRRGQEARLRCSPMKGHSHVYWYRQLPEEGLKFMVYLQKENIIDESGMPKERFSAEFPKEGPSILRIQQVVRGDSAAYFCASSPGLQETQYFGPGTRLLVL.

The CDR3 region has the DNA TGCAGCGTTGAGGGGACTAGCGGGAGCCCCGGGGAGCTGTTTTTT. This codes for CSVEGTSGSPGELFF. The V call is TRBV29-1, the J call TRBJ2-2, with 14 bases that match TRBD2. Germline V gene lookup returns CDR1 SQVTM and CDR2 ANQGSEA. V trimming: 3 bases; J trimming: 6 bases; junction bases outside the gene matches: 3. The CDR3 runs to 15 residues.

This clone was observed a few times. The CDR3 reads CSVTGEAYNEQFF. The CDR3 DNA follows: TGCAGCGTCACAGGGGAAGCCTACAATGAGCAGTTCTTC. The chain recombines TRBV29-1 with TRBJ2-1; TRBD1 matches at 7 bases. With V trimmed by 6 bases and J by 2 bases, 4 bases remained unmatched. The germline V gene encodes CDR1 SQVTM and CDR2 ANQGSEA. The CDR3 has 13 amino acids.

The V call is TRBV18, the J call TRBJ2-7; 9 bases line up with TRBD2. Germline lookup yields CDR1 KGHSH and CDR2 LQKENI. Germline trimming cut 5 bases from V and 6 bases from J; bases unmatched to any gene: 8. The CDR3 extends over 14 amino acids. CDR3 nucleotide sequence: TGTGCCAGCTCATTGGGACTAGCTGCGGTCGAGCAGTACTTC. Its translation: CASSLGLAAVEQYF.

Comments on this clone: Other nucleotide sequences from this sample produce the same CDR3. The chain carries TRBV5-1 and TRBJ2-1; 8 bases align to TRBD2. The trim removed 2 bases at V and 0 bases at J, leaving 4 bases unmatched. The length of the CDR3 is 16 residues. CDR1 is SGHRS and CDR2 is YFSETQ in the germline V gene. The CDR3 coding sequence is TGCGCCAGCAGCTTTCTAGCGGGTAGCTCCTACAATGAGCAGTTCTTC. Translated: CASSFLAGSSYNEQFF.

The chain joins TRBV19 to TRBJ2-1; 7 bases are shared with TRBD2. Looked up from germline, CDR1 is LNHDA and CDR2 is SQIVND (reference sequence). This CDR3 contains 13 residues. After removal of 6 bases from V and 10 bases from J, the junction contained 9 bases not matched to a gene. CDR3 nucleotides: TGTGCCAGTAGACCGAACGGGGGGAACGAGCAGTTCTTC. This codes for CASRPNGGNEQFF.

This clone was picked up many times. The gene calls are TRBV23-1 and TRBJ2-7, with D perhaps TRBD1 or TRBD2 (5 bases each). TRBV23-1 carries the ORF label, with uncertain function. The CDR3 extends over 15 amino acids. Trimming cost V 2 bases and J 7 bases, with 18 bases left between them. This chain's CDR3 is CASSQPLEGPGEQYF. Here the CDR3 DNA reads TGCGCCAGCAGTCAACCTCTCGAGGGGCCGGGAGAGCAGTACTTC.

The rearrangement joins TRBV27 to TRBJ2-6; no definite D call. Germline values: CDR1 MNHEY, CDR2 SMNVEV (reference sequence). The CDR3 has 16 amino acids. Trimming took off 5 bases at V and 4 bases at J, with 15 bases between the two ends. The CDR3 sequence: CASSRRTGWGANVLTF. In nucleotides, the CDR3 is TGTGCCAGCAGTCGCCGGACCGGTTGGGGGGCCAACGTCCTGACTTTC.

In this sample, this clone turned up a few times. This chain connects TRBV7-3 to TRBJ2-3; D unresolved. Germline CDR1 reads SGHTA; CDR2 reads FQGTGA. This CDR3 comprises 13 residues. V dropped 0 bases and J dropped 5 bases, with 6 bases sitting between them. The CDR3, as DNA: TGTGCCAGCAGCTTAACTATAGGAGATACGCAGTATTTT. Translating gives CASSLTIGDTQYF.

This clone showed up just a few times. The chain joins TRBV9 to TRBJ2-3; D may be TRBD2 (6 bases). Looked up from germline, CDR1 is SGDLS and CDR2 is YYNGEE. The CDR3 has 15 residues. Trimming removed 4 bases from V and 2 bases from J, with 14 bases in between. The CDR3 loop reads CASSRGGDSTDTQYF. The DNA for the CDR3 is TGTGCCAGCAGCCGGGGCGGGGATTCCACAGATACGCAGTATTTT.

This chain links TRBV10-3 with TRBJ2-7; D may be TRBD1 (6 bases). Germline assignment: CDR1 ENHRY and CDR2 SYGVKD. The CDR3 extends over 15 amino acids. V lost 2 bases and J 3 bases, leaving 14 bases between the germline ends. The CDR3 spells CAISEAAGVVYEQYV. CDR3 bases: TGTGCCATCAGTGAGGCTGCAGGGGTCGTCTACGAGCAGTACGTC.